Below, 10 T cell receptor beta chains from the same sample are listed, as sequenced in a study of early T cells in non-severe SARS-CoV-2 infection. TCRdb ran MiXCR on the 5' RACE reads and lists one entry per CDR3 protein. The sample carries tens of thousands of distinct CDR3 sequences, 12% recorded once. The sequenced material came from whole blood. Every receptor here comes from an adult who was a healthcare worker with PCR-confirmed SARS-CoV-2 infection or an uninfected control (not recorded which).

This clonotype was picked up a small number of times. This chain uses TRBV9 with TRBJ1-4; D is possibly TRBD1 (6 bases). Trimming took off 4 bases at V and 3 bases at J, with 10 bases between the two ends. This CDR3 has 14 amino acids. Germline CDR1 reads SGDLS; CDR2 reads YYNGEE. This chain's CDR3 is CASSLQGANEKLFF. The CDR3, as DNA: TGTGCCAGCAGCCTACAGGGAGCTAATGAAAAACTGTTTTTT.

The J gene is TRBJ2-7, the V gene TRBV29-1; D gene ambiguous. This CDR3 is built from 11 residues. V lost 5 bases and J 0 bases, leaving 5 bases between the germline ends. Germline CDR1 is SQVTM and CDR2 is ANQGSEA. The CDR3 spells CSVTISYEQYF. The CDR3, as DNA: TGCAGCGTTACTATCTCCTACGAGCAGTACTTC.

By sample fraction, this clonotype is medium-sized. The V call is TRBV4-1, the J call TRBJ1-4; 9 bases are a match to TRBD1. The CDR3 is made up of 15 amino acids. Trimming at V came to 3 bases and at J to 7 bases, leaving 6 bases not matched to a gene. Germline CDR1 and CDR2: MGHRA and YSYEKL. DNA for the CDR3: TGCGCCAGCAGCCATTGGACAGGGGCCGGTGAAAAACTGTTTTTT. Encoded protein: CASSHWTGAGEKLFF.

The chain joins TRBV20-1 to TRBJ2-7; 11 bases align to TRBD2. The junction had 6 bases not matched to a gene; V was cut back by 2 bases and J by 3 bases. CDR1 is DFQATT and CDR2 is SNEGSKA in the germline V gene (reference sequence). This CDR3 has 15 residues. CDR3 sequence: CSARLAGGPLYEQYF. The CDR3 nucleotides read TGCAGTGCTAGATTAGCGGGGGGGCCTCTCTACGAGCAGTACTTC.

This chain uses TRBV7-2 with TRBJ2-7; D is uncertain. Trimming left V 1 base short and J 6 bases short, with 10 bases between. The CDR3 extends over 13 amino acids. Germline V CDR1 and CDR2: SGHTA, FQGNSA. CDR3 DNA sequence: TGTGCCAGCAGCTTAGGCCCTATCCCCGAGCAGTACTTC. As protein: CASSLGPIPEQYF.

This clonotype was observed at least ten times. This chain uses TRBV7-3 with TRBJ2-5; possibly TRBD2 for D (6 bases). Germline V gene lookup returns CDR1 SGHTA and CDR2 FQGTGA. The CDR3 contains 15 residues. Trimming shortened V by 4 bases and J by 5 bases, and 17 bases separated the two germline ends. DNA of the CDR3: TGTGCCAGCAGCTCCGAAGGAGGGGTAGGGGAGACCCAGTACTTC. This sequence encodes CASSSEGGVGETQYF.

The J gene is TRBJ2-5, the V gene TRBV7-3; the D is unclear. CDR1 and CDR2 from the germline V gene are SGHTA and FQGTGA. The CDR3 totals 13 residues. Trimming left V 0 bases short and J 5 bases short, with 7 bases between. The DNA of the CDR3 is TGTGCCAGCAGCTTAACTCTCAGTGAGACCCAGTACTTC. It is translated as CASSLTLSETQYF. The variable domain in full, completed from reference TRBV7-3 and TRBJ2-5, reads GAGVSQTPSNKVTEKGKYVELRCDPISGHTALYWYRQSLGQGPEFLIYFQGTGAADDSGLPNDRFFAVRPEGSVSTLKIQRTERGDSAVYLCASSLTLSETQYFGPGTRLLVL.

This clonotype was counted many times. The V and J genes are TRBV19 and TRBJ1-5; D is undetermined. The V end was cut by 3 bases, the J end by 0 bases, with 9 bases between. Germline values: CDR1 LNHDA, CDR2 SQIVND (reference sequence). This CDR3 contains 15 residues. The CDR3 reads CASSIQLYSNQPQHF. The CDR3, as DNA: TGTGCCAGTAGTATTCAGCTCTATAGCAATCAGCCCCAGCATTTT.

This chain links TRBV20-1 with TRBJ1-1; unclear D gene. Trimming took off 0 bases at V and 5 bases at J, with 13 bases between the two ends. This CDR3 has 14 amino acids. Germline assignment: CDR1 DFQATT and CDR2 SNEGSKA (reference sequence). The CDR3 here is CSAREDGHGTEAFF. CDR3 in DNA: TGCAGTGCTAGAGAGGACGGCCATGGGACTGAAGCTTTCTTT.

V is TRBV10-3 and J is TRBJ1-3, with a weak D call TRBD1 (6 bases). With 5 bases removed from V and 9 bases from J, the gap between germline ends came to 11 bases. The V gene's germline CDR1 is ENHRY and CDR2 SYGVKD. The CDR3 loop spans 12 amino acids. The CDR3 reads CAISPTGSTIYF. The CDR3 bases are TGTGCCATCAGTCCTACAGGGAGCACCATATATTTT.